This T cell receptor (beta chain) is from a study of blood T cell repertoires in COVID-19. Study information: Samples taken during acute and convalescent COVID-19 were collected in the United States, Italy and Spain. In each case, the material was cDNA or gDNA derived from T cells, B-cell-depleted T cells, or PBMCs.

In the authors' methods: Reference gene primers were amplified, and this amplification served to estimate nucleated cell counts. The protocol was immunoSEQ multiplex PCR, while the TCRdb copy is restricted to in-frame clones and leaves out a portion. D and trimming come from the DNA, and the V and J calls and clone size come from that table. The sample carries approximately 400,000 clones, 81% recorded once. Germline assignment: CDR1 SGDLS and CDR2 YYNGEE. The CDR3 is made up of 16 amino acids. The J segment lost 8 bases and the V segment lost 0 bases, leaving 6 bases of the junction unmatched. This clone was counted between two and nine times.

The sequencing input was peripheral blood. The clonotype originates from a human donor with acute or convalescent COVID-19. The donor label of this sample is uncertain. This chain joins TRBV9 and TRBJ2-1, with 12 bases matching TRBD2. The CDR3 sequence is CASSVGAGLAGHEQFF. The CDR3, as DNA: TGTGCCAGCAGCGTAGGGGCGGGACTAGCGGGCCATGAGCAGTTCTTC.